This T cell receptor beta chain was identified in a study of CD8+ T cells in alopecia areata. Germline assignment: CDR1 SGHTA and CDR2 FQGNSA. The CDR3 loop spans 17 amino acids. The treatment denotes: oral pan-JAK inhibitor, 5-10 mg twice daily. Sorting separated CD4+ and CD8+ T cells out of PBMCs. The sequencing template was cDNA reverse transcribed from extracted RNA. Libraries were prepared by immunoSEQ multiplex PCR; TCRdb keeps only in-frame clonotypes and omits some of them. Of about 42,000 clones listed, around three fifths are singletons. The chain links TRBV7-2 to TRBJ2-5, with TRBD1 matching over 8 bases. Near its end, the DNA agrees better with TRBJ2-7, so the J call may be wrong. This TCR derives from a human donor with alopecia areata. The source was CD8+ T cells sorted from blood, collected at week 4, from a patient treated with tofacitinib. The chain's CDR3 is CASSSSRDRSTTYEQYF. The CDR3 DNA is TGTGCCAGCAGCTCGTCAAGGGACAGGTCCACGACCTACGAGCAGTACTTC.